This TCR beta chain emerged from a study of cytomegalovirus exposure and HLA in healthy donors. PCR amplification relied on 60 Vbeta primers (plus 13 Jbeta primers). Data came from immunoSEQ multiplex PCR; TCRdb stores just in-frame clones and leaves some out. Among about 140,000 clones, under 80% were seen once, and the ten largest hold about 10%. V dropped 3 bases and J dropped 0 bases, with 14 bases sitting between them. The CDR3 runs 16 residues. Germline values: CDR1 SQVTM, CDR2 ANQGSEA. The chain links TRBV29-1 to TRBJ2-2, with D possibly being TRBD1 (5 bases). Sequencing was performed on PBMCs. This clonotype originated in a woman aged 45-65 years in good health and CMV-seropositive. This CDR3 reads CSVDILGRSNTGELFF. CDR3 sequence (DNA): TGCAGCGTTGACATTTTGGGGCGATCGAACACCGGGGAGCTGTTTTTT.